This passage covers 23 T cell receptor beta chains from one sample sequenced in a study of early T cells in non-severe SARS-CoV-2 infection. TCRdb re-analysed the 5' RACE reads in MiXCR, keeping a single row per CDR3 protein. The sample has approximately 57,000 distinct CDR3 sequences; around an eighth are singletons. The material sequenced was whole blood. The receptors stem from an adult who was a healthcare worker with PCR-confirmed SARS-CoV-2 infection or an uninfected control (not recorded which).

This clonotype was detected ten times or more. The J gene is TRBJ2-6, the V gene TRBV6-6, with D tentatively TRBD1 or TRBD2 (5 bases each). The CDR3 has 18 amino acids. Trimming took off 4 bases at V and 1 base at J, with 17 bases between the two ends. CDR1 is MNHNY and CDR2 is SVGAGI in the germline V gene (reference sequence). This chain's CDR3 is CASSFTGTANSGANVLTF. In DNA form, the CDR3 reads TGTGCCAGCAGTTTCACCGGGACGGCAAATTCTGGGGCCAACGTCCTGACTTTC.

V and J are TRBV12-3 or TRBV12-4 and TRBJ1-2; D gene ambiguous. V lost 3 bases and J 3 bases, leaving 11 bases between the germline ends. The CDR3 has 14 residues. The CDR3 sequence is CASSLEGIDYGYTF. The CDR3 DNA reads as TGTGCCAGCAGTTTGGAGGGTATAGACTATGGCTACACCTTC.

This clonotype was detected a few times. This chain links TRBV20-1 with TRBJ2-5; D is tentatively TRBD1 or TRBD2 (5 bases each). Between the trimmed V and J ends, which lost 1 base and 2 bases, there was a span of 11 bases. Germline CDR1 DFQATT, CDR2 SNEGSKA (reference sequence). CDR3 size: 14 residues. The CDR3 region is CSARGPWGQETQYF. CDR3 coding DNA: TGCAGTGCTAGAGGGCCGTGGGGGCAAGAGACCCAGTACTTC.

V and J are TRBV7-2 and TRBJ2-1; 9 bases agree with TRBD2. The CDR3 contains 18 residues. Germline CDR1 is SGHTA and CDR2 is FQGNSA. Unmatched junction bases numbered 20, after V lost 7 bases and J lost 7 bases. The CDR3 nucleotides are TGTGCCAGCACCCACTCCCATCCTAGCGGGGTAGGCTCGAATGAGCAGTTCTTC. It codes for CASTHSHPSGVGSNEQFF.

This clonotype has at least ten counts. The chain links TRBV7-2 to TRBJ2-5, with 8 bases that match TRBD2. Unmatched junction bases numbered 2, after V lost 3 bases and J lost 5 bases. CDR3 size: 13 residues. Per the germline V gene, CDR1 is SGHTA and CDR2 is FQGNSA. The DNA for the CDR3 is TGTGCCAGCAGCTTGAGCGGGGGCGAGACCCAGTACTTC. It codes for CASSLSGGETQYF. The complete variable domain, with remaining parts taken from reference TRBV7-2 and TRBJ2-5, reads GAGVSQSPSNKVTEKGKDVELRCDPISGHTALYWYRQSLGQGLEFLIYFQGNSAPDKSGLPSDRFSAERTGGSVSTLTIQRTQQEDSAVYLCASSLSGGETQYFGPGTRLLVL.

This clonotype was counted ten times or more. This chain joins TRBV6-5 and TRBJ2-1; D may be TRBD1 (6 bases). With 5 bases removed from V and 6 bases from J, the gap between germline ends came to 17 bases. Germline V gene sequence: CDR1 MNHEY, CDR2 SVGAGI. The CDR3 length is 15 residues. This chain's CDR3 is CASSPPTGTGNEQFF. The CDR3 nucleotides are TGTGCCAGCAGTCCCCCGACAGGCACGGGCAATGAGCAGTTCTTC.

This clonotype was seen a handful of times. The DNA of the CDR3 is TGCAGCGTTGAACCTCCGGGACCTGGTTCGTACACCTTC. Protein: CSVEPPGPGSYTF. The chain links TRBV29-1 to TRBJ1-2; the D gene is possibly TRBD1 (5 bases). The CDR3 sequence is 13 residues long. CDR1 and CDR2 (germline): SQVTM, ANQGSEA. Trimming shortened V by 2 bases and J by 11 bases, and 18 bases separated the two germline ends.

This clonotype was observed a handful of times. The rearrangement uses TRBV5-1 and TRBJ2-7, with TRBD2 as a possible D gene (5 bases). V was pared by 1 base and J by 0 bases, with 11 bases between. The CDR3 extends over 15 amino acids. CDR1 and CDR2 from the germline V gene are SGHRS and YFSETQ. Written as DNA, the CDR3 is TGCGCCAGCAGCTTGAGGCCCGCGGGCTCCTACGAGCAGTACTTC. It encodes CASSLRPAGSYEQYF.

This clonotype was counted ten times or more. The CDR3 region has the DNA TGTGCCAGCAGCCCCCGCCTAGGGAACTATGGCTACACCTTC. This translates into CASSPRLGNYGYTF. This chain joins TRBV11-2 and TRBJ1-2, with unresolved D. Trimming took off 5 bases at V and 2 bases at J, with 12 bases between the two ends. The V gene's germline CDR1 is SGHAT and CDR2 FQNNGV. This CDR3 comprises 14 residues.

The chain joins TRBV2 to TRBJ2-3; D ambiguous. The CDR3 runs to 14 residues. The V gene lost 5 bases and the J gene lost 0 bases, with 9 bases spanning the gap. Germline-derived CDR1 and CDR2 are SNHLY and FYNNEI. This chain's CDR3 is CASSRQTSTDTQYF. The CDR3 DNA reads TGTGCCAGCAGTAGGCAGACCAGCACAGATACGCAGTATTTT.

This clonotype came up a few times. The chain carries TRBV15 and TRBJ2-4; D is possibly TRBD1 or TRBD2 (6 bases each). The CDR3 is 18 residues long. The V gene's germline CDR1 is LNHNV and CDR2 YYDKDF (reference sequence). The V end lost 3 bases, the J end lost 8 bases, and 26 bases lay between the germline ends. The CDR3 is CATSRIRGPRVSGDIQYF. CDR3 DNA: TGTGCCACCAGCAGGATTCGGGGGCCTCGGGTCTCCGGGGACATTCAGTACTTC.

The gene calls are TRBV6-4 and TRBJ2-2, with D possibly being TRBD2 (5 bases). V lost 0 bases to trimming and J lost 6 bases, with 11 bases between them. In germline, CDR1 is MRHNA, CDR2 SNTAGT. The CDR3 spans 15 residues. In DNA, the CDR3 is TGTGCCAGCAGTGACTCGGCAGCGGACTCCGGGGAGCTGTTTTTT. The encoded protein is CASSDSAADSGELFF.

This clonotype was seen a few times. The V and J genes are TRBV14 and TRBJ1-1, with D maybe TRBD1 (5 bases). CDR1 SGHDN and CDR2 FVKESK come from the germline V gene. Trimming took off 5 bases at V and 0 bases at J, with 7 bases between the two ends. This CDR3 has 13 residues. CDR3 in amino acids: CASSKTVNTEAFF. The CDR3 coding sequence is TGTGCCAGCAGCAAGACAGTGAACACTGAAGCTTTCTTT.

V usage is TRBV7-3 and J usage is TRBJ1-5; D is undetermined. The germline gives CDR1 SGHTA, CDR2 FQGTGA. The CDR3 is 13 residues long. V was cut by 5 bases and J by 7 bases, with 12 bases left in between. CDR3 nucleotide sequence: TGTGCCAGCAGCCGCCTTGCCGGGCAGCCCCAGCATTTT. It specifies CASSRLAGQPQHF.

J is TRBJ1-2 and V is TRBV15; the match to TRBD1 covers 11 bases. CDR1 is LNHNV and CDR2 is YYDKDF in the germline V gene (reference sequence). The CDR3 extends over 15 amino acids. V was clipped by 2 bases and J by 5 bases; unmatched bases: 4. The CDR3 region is CATSRSGTGGYGYTF. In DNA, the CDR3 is TGTGCCACCAGCAGATCCGGGACAGGGGGATATGGCTACACCTTC. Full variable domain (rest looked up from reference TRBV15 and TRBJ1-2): DAMVIQNPRYQVTQFGKPVTLSCSQTLNHNVMYWYQQKSSQAPKLLFHYYDKDFNNEADTPDNFQSRRPNTSFCFLDIRSPGLGDTAMYLCATSRSGTGGYGYTFGSGTRLTVV.

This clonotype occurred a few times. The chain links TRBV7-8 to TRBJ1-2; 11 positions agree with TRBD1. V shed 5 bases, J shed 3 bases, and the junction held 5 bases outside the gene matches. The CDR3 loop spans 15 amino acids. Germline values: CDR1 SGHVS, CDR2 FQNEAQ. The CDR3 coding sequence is TGTGCCAGCAGCCGAGGGACAGGGGGGCACTATGGCTACACCTTC. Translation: CASSRGTGGHYGYTF. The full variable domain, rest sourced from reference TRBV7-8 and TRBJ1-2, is GAGVSQSPRYKVAKRGQDVALRCDPISGHVSLFWYQQALGQGPEFLTYFQNEAQLDKSGLPSDRFFAERPEGSVSTLKIQRTQQEDSAVYLCASSRGTGGHYGYTFGSGTRLTVV.

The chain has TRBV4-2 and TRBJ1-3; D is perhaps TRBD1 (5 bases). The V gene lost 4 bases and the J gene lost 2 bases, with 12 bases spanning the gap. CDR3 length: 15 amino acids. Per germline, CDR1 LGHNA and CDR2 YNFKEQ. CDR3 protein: CASSPSRGAGNTIYF. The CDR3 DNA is TGTGCCAGCAGCCCATCGCGGGGCGCTGGAAACACCATATATTTT.

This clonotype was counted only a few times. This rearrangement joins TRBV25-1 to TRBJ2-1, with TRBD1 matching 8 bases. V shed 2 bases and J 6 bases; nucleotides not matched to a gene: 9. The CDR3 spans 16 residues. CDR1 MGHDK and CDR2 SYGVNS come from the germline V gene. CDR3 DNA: TGTGCCAGCAGTGAACCAGGGGGCGCAGGTGGCAATGAGCAGTTCTTC. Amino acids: CASSEPGGAGGNEQFF.

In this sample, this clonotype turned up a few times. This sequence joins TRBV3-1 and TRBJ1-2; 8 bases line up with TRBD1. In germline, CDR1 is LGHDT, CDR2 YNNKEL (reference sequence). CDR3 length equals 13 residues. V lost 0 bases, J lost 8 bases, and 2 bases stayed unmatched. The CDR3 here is CASSQDRGHGYTF. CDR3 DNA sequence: TGTGCCAGCAGCCAAGACAGGGGGCACGGCTACACCTTC.

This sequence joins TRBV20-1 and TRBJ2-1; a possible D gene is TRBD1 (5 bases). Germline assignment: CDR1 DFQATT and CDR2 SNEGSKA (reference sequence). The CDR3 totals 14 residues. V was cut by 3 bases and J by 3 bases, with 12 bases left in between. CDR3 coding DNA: TGCAGTGCTAGTCGCTCAGGGTTCTACAATGAGCAGTTCTTC. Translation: CSASRSGFYNEQFF.

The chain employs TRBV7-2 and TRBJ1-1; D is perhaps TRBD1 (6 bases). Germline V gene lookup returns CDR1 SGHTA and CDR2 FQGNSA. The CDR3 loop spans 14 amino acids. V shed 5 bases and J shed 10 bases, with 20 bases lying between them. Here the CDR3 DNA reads TGTGCCAGCAGCCTCGACAGGCTGGGATTAGGAGCTTTCTTT. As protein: CASSLDRLGLGAFF. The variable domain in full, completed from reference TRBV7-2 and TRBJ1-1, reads GAGVSQSPSNKVTEKGKDVELRCDPISGHTALYWYRQSLGQGLEFLIYFQGNSAPDKSGLPSDRFSAERTGGSVSTLTIQRTQQEDSAVYLCASSLDRLGLGAFFGQGTRLTVV.

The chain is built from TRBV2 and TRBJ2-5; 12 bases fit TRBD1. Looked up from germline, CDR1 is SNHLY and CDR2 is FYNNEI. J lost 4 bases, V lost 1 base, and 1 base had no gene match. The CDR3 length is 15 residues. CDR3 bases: TGTGCCAGCAGTGAAGGGGGACAGGGGGCAGAGACCCAGTACTTC. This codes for CASSEGGQGAETQYF.

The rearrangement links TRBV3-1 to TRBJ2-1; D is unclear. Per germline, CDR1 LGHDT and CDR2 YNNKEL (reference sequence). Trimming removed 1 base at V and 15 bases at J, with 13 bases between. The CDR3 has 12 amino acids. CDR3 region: CASSQVVGSMFF. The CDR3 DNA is TGTGCCAGCAGCCAAGTAGTGGGATCGATGTTCTTC.